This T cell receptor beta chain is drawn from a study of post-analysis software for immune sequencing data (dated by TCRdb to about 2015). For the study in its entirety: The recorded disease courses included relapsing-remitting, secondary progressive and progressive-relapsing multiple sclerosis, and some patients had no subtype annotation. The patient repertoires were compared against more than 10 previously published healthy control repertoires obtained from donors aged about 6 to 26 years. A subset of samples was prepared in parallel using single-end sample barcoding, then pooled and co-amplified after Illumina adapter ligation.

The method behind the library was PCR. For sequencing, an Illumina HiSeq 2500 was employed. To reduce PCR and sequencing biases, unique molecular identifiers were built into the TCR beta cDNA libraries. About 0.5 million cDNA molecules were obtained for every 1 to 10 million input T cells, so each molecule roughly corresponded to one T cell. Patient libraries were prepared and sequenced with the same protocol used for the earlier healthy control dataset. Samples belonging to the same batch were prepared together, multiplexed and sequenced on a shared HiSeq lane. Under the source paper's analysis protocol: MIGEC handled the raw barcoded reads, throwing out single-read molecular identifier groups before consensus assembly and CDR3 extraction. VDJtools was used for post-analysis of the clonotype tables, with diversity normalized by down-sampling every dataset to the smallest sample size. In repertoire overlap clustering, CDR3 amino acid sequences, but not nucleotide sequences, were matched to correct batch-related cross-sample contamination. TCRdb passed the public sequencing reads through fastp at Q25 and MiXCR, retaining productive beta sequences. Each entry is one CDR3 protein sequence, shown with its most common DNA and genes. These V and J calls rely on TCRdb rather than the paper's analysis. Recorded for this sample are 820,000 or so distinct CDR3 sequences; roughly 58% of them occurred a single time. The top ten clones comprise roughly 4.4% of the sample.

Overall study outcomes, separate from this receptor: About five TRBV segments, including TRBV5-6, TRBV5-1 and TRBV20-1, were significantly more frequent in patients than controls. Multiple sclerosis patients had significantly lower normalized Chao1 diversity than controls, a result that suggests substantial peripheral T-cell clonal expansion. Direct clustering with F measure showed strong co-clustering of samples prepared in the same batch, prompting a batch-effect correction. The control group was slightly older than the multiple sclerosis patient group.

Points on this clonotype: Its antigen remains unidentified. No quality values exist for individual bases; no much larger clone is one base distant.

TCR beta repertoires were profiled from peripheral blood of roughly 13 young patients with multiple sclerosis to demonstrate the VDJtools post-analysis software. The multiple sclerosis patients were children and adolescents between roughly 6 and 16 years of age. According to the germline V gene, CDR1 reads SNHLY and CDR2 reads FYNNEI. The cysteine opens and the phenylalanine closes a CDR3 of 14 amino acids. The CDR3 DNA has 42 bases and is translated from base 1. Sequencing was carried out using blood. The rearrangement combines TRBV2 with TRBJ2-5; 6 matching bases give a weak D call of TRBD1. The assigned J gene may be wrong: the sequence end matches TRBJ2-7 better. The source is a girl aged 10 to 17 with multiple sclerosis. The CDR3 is CASSEAGQSYEQYF. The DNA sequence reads TGTGCCAGCAGTGAAGCAGGACAGAGTTACGAGCAGTACTTC.